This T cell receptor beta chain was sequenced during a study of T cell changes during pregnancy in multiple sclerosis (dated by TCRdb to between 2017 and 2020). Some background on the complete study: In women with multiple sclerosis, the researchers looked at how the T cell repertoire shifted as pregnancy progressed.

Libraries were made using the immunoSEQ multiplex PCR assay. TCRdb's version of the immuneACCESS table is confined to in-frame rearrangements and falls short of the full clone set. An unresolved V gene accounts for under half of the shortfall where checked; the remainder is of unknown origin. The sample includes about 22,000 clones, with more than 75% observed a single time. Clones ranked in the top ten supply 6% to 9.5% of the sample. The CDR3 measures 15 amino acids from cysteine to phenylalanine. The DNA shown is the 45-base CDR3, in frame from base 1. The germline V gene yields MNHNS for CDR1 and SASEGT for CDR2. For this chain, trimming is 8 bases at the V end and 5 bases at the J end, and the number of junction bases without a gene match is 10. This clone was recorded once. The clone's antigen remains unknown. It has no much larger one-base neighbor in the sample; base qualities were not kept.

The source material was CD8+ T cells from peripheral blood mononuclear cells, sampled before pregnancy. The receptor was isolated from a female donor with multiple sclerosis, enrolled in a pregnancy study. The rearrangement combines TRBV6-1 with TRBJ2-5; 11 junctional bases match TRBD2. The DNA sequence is TGTGCCAGCGGGGGGGTAGCGGGAGGGCCGGAGACCCAGTACTTC. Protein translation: CASGGVAGGPETQYF.